This T cell receptor beta chain was retrieved from a study of beta chain features in type 1 diabetes. The study's findings and limits: All four CD4+ subsets of Type 1 diabetes patients contained TCRB CDR3s that were moderately but significantly shorter. For type 1 diabetes patients, VDJ junctions showed fewer insertions and more deletions.

For this clone: Its antigen is currently unknown.

Reverse transcribing all isolated RNA meant expressed TCRB transcripts were sequenced. This table comes from immunoSEQ multiplex PCR, and its TCRdb copy is limited to in-frame clones, with some not included. The sample lists fewer than 200,000 clones; under 13% were seen once. V was cut by 0 bases and J by 1 base, with 9 bases left in between. The CDR3 length is 15 residues. Germline CDR1 and CDR2: SNHLY and FYNNEI. It was via CD45RO/CCR7/CD25/CD127/CD95/CD27 that CD4+ naive, central memory, regulatory and stem cell-like memory cells were sorted. This receptor was obtained from a man aged 25-45 years with type 1 diabetes. V usage is TRBV2 and J usage is TRBJ1-2; D ambiguous. Sequenced sample: central memory CD4+ T cells from blood. CDR3 DNA: TGTGCCAGCAGTGAAGCGGGCAGCCTTAACTATGGCTACACCTTC. It is translated as CASSEAGSLNYGYTF.